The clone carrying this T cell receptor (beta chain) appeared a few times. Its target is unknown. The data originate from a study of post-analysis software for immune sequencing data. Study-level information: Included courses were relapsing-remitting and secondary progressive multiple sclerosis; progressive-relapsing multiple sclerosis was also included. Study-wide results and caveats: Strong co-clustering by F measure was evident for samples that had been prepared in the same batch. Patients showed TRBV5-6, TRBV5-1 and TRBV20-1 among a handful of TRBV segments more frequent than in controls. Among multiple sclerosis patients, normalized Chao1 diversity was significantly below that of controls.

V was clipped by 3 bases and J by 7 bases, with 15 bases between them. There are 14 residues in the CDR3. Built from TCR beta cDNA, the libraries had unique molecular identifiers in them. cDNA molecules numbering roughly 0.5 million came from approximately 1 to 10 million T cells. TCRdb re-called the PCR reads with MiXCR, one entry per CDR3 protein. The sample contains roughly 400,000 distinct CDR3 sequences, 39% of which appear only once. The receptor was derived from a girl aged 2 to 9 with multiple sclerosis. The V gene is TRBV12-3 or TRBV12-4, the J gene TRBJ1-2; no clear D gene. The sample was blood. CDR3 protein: CASSLTGQFRGYTF. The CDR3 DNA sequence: TGTGCCAGCAGTTTGACCGGGCAGTTTCGTGGCTACACCTTC.